The present T cell receptor beta chain was sequenced within a study of T cells in Graves' hyperthyroidism and ophthalmopathy. Study at large: Specimen type is peripheral blood, collected at initial diagnosis prior to any treatment.

Authors of the study amplified TCR beta CDR3 regions from RNA transcripts. HTBI primers were the set used in a first-round RT-PCR of the TCR CDR3. TCRdb fed the multiplex PCR reads into MiXCR, producing one record per CDR3 protein. Of approximately 720,000 distinct CDR3 sequences listed, 18% are singletons. Trimming removed 6 bases at V and 8 bases at J, with 14 bases between. Germline CDR1 and CDR2: SGHTA and FQGNSA. This CDR3 contains 13 residues. J is TRBJ1-5 and V is TRBV7-2; a possible D gene is TRBD1 (5 bases). The sample comprised blood. This TCR was recovered from a woman aged 45-60 years with Graves' hyperthyroidism that later progressed to Graves' ophthalmopathy. The CDR3 nucleotides read TGTGCCAGCAGTCGACAAGTAGGGGAGCCCCAGCATTTT. It encodes CASSRQVGEPQHF.